The 28 T cell receptor beta chains below were found in one sample sequenced in a study of Ad26.COV2.S vaccination and SARS-CoV-2 variants. Indicated treatment: around 19 received Ad26.COV2.S at low or high dose, single or two shots; several received placebo; per-sample allocation not given. Day 63 following the first vaccine or placebo injection was when the samples were taken. Assay: immunoSEQ multiplex PCR; the TCRdb copy retains only in-frame clones and omits some. The sample gives 350,000 to 450,000 clones, over 80% of which show up once; more than 1.5% is in the top ten. The sequencing here drew on peripheral blood, taken in a trial of Ad26.COV2.S vaccine versus placebo. All receptors derive from a person between 18 and 65 years old who received the Ad26.COV2.S COVID-19 vaccine or a placebo.

The chain employs TRBV28 and TRBJ1-3; D is ambiguous. The germline CDR1 and CDR2 sequences are MDHEN and SYDVKM. The ends were cut back, 1 base at V and 7 bases at J, with 11 bases in the middle. The length of the CDR3 is 14 residues. CDR3 loop: CASSLFRPGNTIYF. The CDR3 DNA follows: TGTGCCAGCAGTTTATTCAGACCCGGGAACACCATATATTTT.

This chain uses TRBV6-4 with TRBJ1-5, with D possibly being TRBD1 (6 bases). The CDR3 runs to 13 residues. Trimming removed 5 bases from V and 7 bases from J, with 12 bases in between. Germline V gene data show CDR1 as MRHNA and CDR2 as SNTAGT. The CDR3 loop reads CASSSGARQPQHF. CDR3 sequence (DNA): TGTGCCAGCAGTTCGGGGGCGAGGCAGCCCCAGCATTTT.

The chain employs TRBV3-1 (or the pseudogene TRBV3-2) and TRBJ2-7, with a tentative D call TRBD2 (6 bases). The V end lost 2 bases, the J end lost 6 bases, and 11 bases lay between the germline ends. Germline V CDR1 and CDR2: LGHDT, YNNKEL (reference sequence). The CDR3 length is 13 residues. As DNA, the CDR3 is TGTGCCAGCAGCCAAATTCGGGGAGGCGAGCAGTACTTC. It translates to CASSQIRGGEQYF.

J is TRBJ2-2 and V is TRBV15; tentative D call: TRBD1 (7 bases). The V gene lost 4 bases and the J gene lost 4 bases, with 13 bases spanning the gap. The CDR3 is 15 amino acids. In germline, CDR1 is LNHNV, CDR2 YYDKDF (reference sequence). The CDR3 bases are TGTGCCACCAGCACAGGGGGTAGCGGCACCGGGGAGCTGTTTTTT. Encoded protein: CATSTGGSGTGELFF.

This chain links TRBV7-9 with TRBJ1-1, with D perhaps TRBD1 (6 bases). The germline V and J ends were trimmed by 3 bases and 3 bases, with 11 bases remaining between them. This CDR3 spans 14 amino acids. Germline assignment: CDR1 SEHNR and CDR2 FQNEAQ (reference sequence). The DNA of the CDR3 is TGTGCCAGCAGCTTTGGGGCAGGGGACACTGAAGCTTTCTTT. It encodes CASSFGAGDTEAFF.

This rearrangement joins TRBV6-5 to TRBJ1-1; D remains ambiguous. The CDR3 is 13 residues long. The V end lost 6 bases, the J end lost 2 bases, and 10 bases lay between the germline ends. In germline, CDR1 is MNHEY, CDR2 SVGAGI. This CDR3 is CASRGRRNTEAFF. The CDR3, as DNA: TGTGCCAGCAGAGGACGGCGTAACACTGAAGCTTTCTTT.

This chain connects TRBV19 to TRBJ1-1; 7 bases align to TRBD1. Germline V CDR1 and CDR2: LNHDA, SQIVND (reference sequence). J gave up 8 bases and V 6 bases, and 9 bases lay outside the gene matches. The CDR3 sequence is 13 residues long. CDR3 bases: TGTGCCAGTAGGTCGACAGGGTTTCGGGAAGCTTTCTTT. It codes for CASRSTGFREAFF. The full variable domain, in which reference TRBV19 and TRBJ1-1 provide the parts outside the CDR3, is DGGITQSPKYLFRKEGQNVTLSCEQNLNHDAMYWYRQDPGQGLRLIYYSQIVNDFQKGDIAEGYSVSREKKESFPLTVTSAQKNPTAFYLCASRSTGFREAFFGQGTRLTVV.

The chain's CDR3 is CASSLEGVGYGYTF. The CDR3 region has the DNA TGTGCCAGCAGCTTGGAGGGCGTTGGTTATGGCTACACCTTC. The chain links TRBV5-6 to TRBJ1-2; no definite D call. Germline V CDR1 and CDR2: SGHDT, YYEEEE. V lost 0 bases and J lost 5, with 11 bases in between. There are 14 residues in the CDR3.

The chain joins TRBV27 to TRBJ2-7, with 9 bases matching TRBD1. Germline V gene data show CDR1 as MNHEY and CDR2 as SMNVEV (reference sequence). Losses at the gene ends were 0 bases for V and 1 base for J; bases not matched to a gene: 4. This CDR3 spans 16 amino acids. CDR3 protein: CASSLSSGTGSYEQYF. The CDR3 nucleotides are TGTGCCAGCAGTTTATCGAGCGGGACAGGGTCCTACGAGCAGTACTTC.

The CDR3 nucleotides are TGTGCCAGCTCACTACTCGGGGCAGCTAATGAAAAACTGTTTTTT. Its translation is CASSLLGAANEKLFF. The V and J genes are TRBV18 and TRBJ1-4, with D maybe TRBD1 (5 bases). The CDR3 spans 15 residues. CDR1 is KGHSH and CDR2 is LQKENI in the germline V gene. V shed 4 bases and J shed 3 bases, with 12 bases lying between them.

The genes are TRBV11-2 and TRBJ1-2; weak D call: TRBD1 (6 bases). Per germline, CDR1 SGHAT and CDR2 FQNNGV. The CDR3 has 15 amino acids. Trimming pared 1 base from V and 3 bases from J, leaving 12 bases between. CDR3 protein: CASSLGQGLDYGYTF. CDR3 nucleotides: TGTGCCAGCAGCTTAGGCCAGGGGCTTGACTATGGCTACACCTTC. Full variable domain (remainder filled in from reference TRBV11-2 and TRBJ1-2): EAGVAQSPRYKIIEKRQSVAFWCNPISGHATLYWYQQILGQGPKLLIQFQNNGVVDDSQLPKDRFSAERLKGVDSTLKIQPAKLEDSAVYLCASSLGQGLDYGYTFGSGTRLTVV.

This sequence joins TRBV5-1 and TRBJ2-3; perhaps TRBD1 as D (7 bases). The germline V and J ends were trimmed by 0 bases and 3 bases, with 17 bases remaining between them. The CDR3 covers 17 residues. Per germline, CDR1 SGHRS and CDR2 YFSETQ. The chain's CDR3 is CASSLEAYSGGTDTQYF. CDR3 nucleotides: TGCGCCAGCAGCTTGGAGGCTTATTCAGGGGGGACAGATACGCAGTATTTT.

The rearrangement uses TRBV20-1 and TRBJ2-5, with unresolved D. The length of the CDR3 is 12 residues. The germline gives CDR1 DFQATT, CDR2 SNEGSKA (reference sequence). V lost 3 bases to trimming and J lost 3 bases, with 8 bases between them. Written as DNA, the CDR3 is TGCAGTGCTAGTGGCAGTAAAGAGACCCAGTACTTC. Translating it yields CSASGSKETQYF.

The chain recombines TRBV6-5 with TRBJ2-3, with 7 bases matching TRBD1. Trimming at V came to 7 bases and at J to 5 bases, leaving 6 bases not matched to a gene. This CDR3 has 13 amino acids. Germline CDR1 is MNHEY and CDR2 is SVGAGI. The CDR3 DNA reads TGTGCCAGCAACGCAGGGGGACGAGATACGCAGTATTTT. Protein product: CASNAGGRDTQYF.

The V call is TRBV7-2, the J call TRBJ2-7; D unclear. CDR1 is SGHTA, CDR2 FQGNSA, per germline. V lost 2 bases to trimming and J lost 2 bases, with 10 bases between them. The CDR3 contains 14 residues. This chain's CDR3 is CASSLNLAPYEQYF. The CDR3 bases are TGTGCCAGCAGCTTAAACCTGGCACCCTACGAGCAGTACTTC.

The chain combines TRBV6-5 with TRBJ1-3; D is undetermined. V was cut by 6 bases and J by 2 bases, with 14 bases left in between. Germline-derived CDR1 and CDR2 are MNHEY and SVGAGI. CDR3 size: 15 residues. CDR3 loop: CASRRLGEAGNTIYF. CDR3 DNA sequence: TGTGCCAGCAGACGGCTCGGGGAAGCTGGAAACACCATATATTTT.

J is TRBJ1-4 and V is TRBV6-5, with D unclear. Looked up from germline, CDR1 is MNHEY and CDR2 is SVGAGI. Between the trimmed V and J ends, which lost 2 bases and 3 bases, there was a span of 4 bases. The CDR3 sequence is 13 residues long. The CDR3 is CASSYGPNEKLFF. The CDR3 DNA sequence: TGTGCCAGCAGTTACGGTCCTAATGAAAAACTGTTTTTT.

V gene TRBV18 combines with J gene TRBJ1-2; D gene uncertain. Germline CDR1 KGHSH, CDR2 LQKENI. There are 13 residues in the CDR3. Trimming shortened V by 6 bases and J by 5 bases, and 13 bases separated the two germline ends. DNA for the CDR3: TGTGCCAGCTCGGAGGACCTCGGGTATGGCTACACCTTC. Translated: CASSEDLGYGYTF.

The genes are TRBV3-1 (or the pseudogene TRBV3-2) and TRBJ1-6; D gene ambiguous. In germline, CDR1 is LGHDT, CDR2 YNNKEL (reference sequence). This CDR3 spans 15 amino acids. Trimming left V 4 bases short and J 6 bases short, with 13 bases between. The CDR3 coding sequence is TGTGCCAGCAGCCTTCCGGGCCTCGTTAATTCACCCCTCCACTTT. The encoded protein is CASSLPGLVNSPLHF.

This rearrangement joins TRBV4-3 to TRBJ2-7; 11 bases are shared with TRBD2. Germline V gives CDR1 LGHNA, CDR2 YSLEER. This CDR3 has 17 residues. V lost 0 bases, J lost 2 bases, and 6 bases stayed unmatched. CDR3 region: CASSQDRSLAGAYEQYF. For the CDR3, the DNA is TGCGCCAGCAGCCAAGATCGTTCACTAGCGGGGGCCTACGAGCAGTACTTC.

In its sample, this clone was seen a few times. The V and J genes are TRBV6-2 or TRBV6-3 and TRBJ2-2, with TRBD1 matching 7 bases. The CDR3 length is 16 residues. Germline trimming cut 2 bases from V and 2 bases from J; bases unmatched to any gene: 5. CDR1 MNHEY and CDR2 SVGEGT come from the germline V gene. CDR3 sequence reads: CASSYMTGINTGELFF. The DNA for the CDR3 is TGTGCCAGCAGTTACATGACAGGGATAAACACCGGGGAGCTGTTTTTT.

V usage is TRBV18 and J usage is TRBJ2-4; 10 bases agree with TRBD2. CDR1 KGHSH and CDR2 LQKENI come from the germline V gene. V lost 2 bases and J lost 0; bases outside the gene matches: 7. The CDR3 contains 18 residues. The DNA for the CDR3 is TGTGCCAGCTCACCAACGACTAGCGGGCTACTAGCCAAAAACATTCAGTACTTC. This codes for CASSPTTSGLLAKNIQYF.

This clone was seen a few times. The chain uses TRBV3-1 (or the pseudogene TRBV3-2) and TRBJ2-3, with D hard to call. This CDR3 is built from 14 residues. Trimming pared 0 bases from V and 2 bases from J, leaving 6 bases between. Germline lookup yields CDR1 LGHDT and CDR2 YNNKEL (reference sequence). The DNA of the CDR3 is TGTGCCAGCAGCCAAGATCGAAACACAGATACGCAGTATTTT. Translated: CASSQDRNTDTQYF.

With respect to this clone: One end of the junction does not line up with germline, which may come from a read error. This chain uses TRBV19 with TRBJ2-1; tentative D call: TRBD2 (6 bases). The CDR3 is 18 residues long. Germline V lookup: CDR1 LNHDA, CDR2 SQIVND (reference sequence). CDR3 loop: CASSIGGAEAPQYNEQFF. In DNA, the CDR3 is TGTGCCAGTAGCATAGGAGGGGCAGAAGCACCCCAGTACAATGAGCAGTTCTTC.

The chain employs TRBV5-1 and TRBJ1-3, with D possibly TRBD1 on 5 matching bases. With 0 bases removed from V and 8 bases from J, the gap between germline ends came to 9 bases. The germline V gene has CDR1 SGHRS and CDR2 YFSETQ. This CDR3 has 13 residues. The CDR3 sequence is CASSLERGHTIYF. CDR3 nucleotides: TGCGCCAGCAGCTTGGAAAGGGGACACACCATATATTTT.

This rearrangement joins TRBV5-1 to TRBJ1-4; unclear D gene. CDR3 length: 13 residues. Germline V CDR1 and CDR2: SGHRS, YFSETQ. V lost 2 bases and J 5 bases, leaving 7 bases between the germline ends. Written as DNA, the CDR3 is TGCGCCAGCAGCTTTGGGGAGAATGAAAAACTGTTTTTT. Protein sequence: CASSFGENEKLFF. Full variable domain (missing parts from reference TRBV5-1 and TRBJ1-4): KAGVTQTPRYLIKTRGQQVTLSCSPISGHRSVSWYQQTPGQGLQFLFEYFSETQRNKGNFPGRFSGRQFSNSRSEMNVSTLELGDSALYLCASSFGENEKLFFGSGTQLSVL.

The CDR3 DNA follows: TGTGCCAGCAGCCCCCCGGGGGGCGCAGTGGAGCAGTACTTC. It specifies CASSPPGGAVEQYF. The chain employs TRBV11-2 and TRBJ2-7; possible D gene TRBD2, 7 bases. The CDR3 extends over 14 amino acids. With 5 bases removed from V and 7 bases from J, the gap between germline ends came to 18 bases. Germline CDR1 reads SGHAT; CDR2 reads FQNNGV.

This chain links TRBV30 with TRBJ2-3; possibly TRBD1 for D (5 bases). The CDR3 totals 14 residues. Per the germline V gene, CDR1 is GTSNPN and CDR2 is SVGIG (reference sequence). The germline V and J ends were trimmed by 0 bases and 3 bases, with 10 bases remaining between them. CDR3 protein: CAWSVDSITDTQYF. CDR3 coding DNA: TGTGCCTGGAGTGTAGACAGTATTACAGATACGCAGTATTTT.